These T cell receptor beta chains were read from a single sample in a study of cytomegalovirus exposure and HLA in healthy donors. Here immunoSEQ multiplex PCR was the method, and the copy in TCRdb shows in-frame clones only, minus some. The sample yields approximately 260,000 clones, about 90% seen once. The specimen was PBMCs. The receptors originated from a woman in her 30s in good health and CMV-seropositive. CDR3s include the opening cysteine and the closing phenylalanine or tryptophan. A D gene is named only where the DNA matches it firmly. For some rows the clone size is stated as once, few or many, or as a class when expanded; others skip it.

.,TRBV27,TRBJ1-2,.,CASSSSAGFGYGYTF,TGTGCCAGCAGTTCCTCAGCAGGGTTTGGCTATGGCTACACCTTC
.,TRBV5-1,TRBJ2-7,.,CASSLGPQGRSTFYEQYF,TGCGCCAGCAGCTTGGGACCTCAGGGGCGATCCACCTTCTACGAGCAGTACTTC
.,TRBV7-9,TRBJ1-1,TRBD1,CASSLGRGAFF,TGTGCCAGCAGCTTAGGCAGGGGGGCTTTCTTT
.,TRBV5-4,TRBJ1-1,.,CASSLPRAGVNTEAFF,TGTGCCAGCAGCCTACCTCGGGCAGGGGTGAACACTGAAGCTTTCTTT
.,TRBV5-1,TRBJ2-3,TRBD1,CASSSQGASTDTQYF,TGCGCCAGCAGCTCGCAGGGGGCTAGCACAGATACGCAGTATTTT
few,TRBV4-1,TRBJ2-7,TRBD2,CASSQLAGYEQYF,TGCGCCAGCAGCCAACTAGCGGGTTACGAGCAGTACTTC
.,TRBV19,TRBJ1-4,TRBD1,CASTWTGAINEKLFF,TGTGCCAGTACTTGGACAGGGGCCATAAATGAAAAACTGTTTTTT
.,TRBV27,TRBJ2-3,.,CASSLELSIENDYTQYF,TGTGCCAGCAGTTTAGAACTAAGTATTGAAAATGACTATACGCAGTATTTT
many,TRBV19,TRBJ1-5,TRBD1,CASRTRDRSNQPQHF,TGTGCCAGTAGGACCAGGGACAGAAGCAATCAGCCCCAGCATTTT
.,TRBV11-3,TRBJ2-7,TRBD1,CASSLEGQGNEQYF,TGTGCCAGCAGCTTAGAGGGACAGGGTAACGAGCAGTACTTC
.,TRBV15,TRBJ1-3,.,CATSSQLGNTIYF,TGTGCCACCAGCAGTCAACTTGGAAACACCATATATTTT
.,TRBV30,TRBJ2-6,TRBD1,CALGQAGANVLTF,TGTGCCCTCGGACAGGCTGGGGCCAACGTCCTGACTTTC
.,TRBV2,TRBJ1-2,TRBD1,CASSGDSPVWGGYTF,TGTGCCAGCAGTGGGGACAGTCCGGTTTGGGGGGGCTACACCTTC
.,TRBV6-1,TRBJ2-1,.,CASSENLADEQFF,TGTGCCAGCAGTGAAAATTTAGCCGATGAGCAGTTCTTC